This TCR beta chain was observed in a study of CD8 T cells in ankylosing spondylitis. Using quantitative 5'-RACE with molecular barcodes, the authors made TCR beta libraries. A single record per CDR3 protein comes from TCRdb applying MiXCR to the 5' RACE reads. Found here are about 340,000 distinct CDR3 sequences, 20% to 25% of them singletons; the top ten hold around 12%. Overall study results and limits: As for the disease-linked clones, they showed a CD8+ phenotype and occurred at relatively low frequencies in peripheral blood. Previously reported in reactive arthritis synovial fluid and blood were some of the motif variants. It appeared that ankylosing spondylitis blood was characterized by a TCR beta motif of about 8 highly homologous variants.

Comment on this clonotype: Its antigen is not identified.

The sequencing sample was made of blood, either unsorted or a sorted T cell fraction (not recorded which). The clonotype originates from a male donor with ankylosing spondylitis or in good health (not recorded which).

The CDR3 DNA reads as TGCAGTGCTTCTCCCACTAGTGGCGGGGTTCCCTACGAGCAGTACTTC. Amino acids: CSASPTSGGVPYEQYF. This chain links TRBV20-1 with TRBJ2-7, with D tentatively TRBD2 (6 bases). CDR3 length: 16 residues. The germline V and J ends were trimmed by 5 bases and 2 bases, with 22 bases remaining between them. The germline CDR1 and CDR2 sequences are DFQATT and SNEGSKA (reference sequence).